One and the same sample provided the 2 T cell receptor beta chains below, sequenced in a study of response to subunit inactivated influenza vaccine. TCRdb called the RT-PCR reads again in MiXCR, with one record for every CDR3 protein. The top ten hold about 12% of the sample, which has fewer than 700,000 distinct CDR3 sequences, roughly 13% seen once. The sample consisted of PBMCs from blood, taken about 6 weeks after vaccination. These receptors came from a man aged 45-60 years who received an inactivated influenza vaccine.

This clonotype was recorded a few times. The CDR3 loop reads CASSIRDEDSPLHF. DNA for the CDR3: TGTGCCAGCAGTATAAGGGACGAGGATTCACCCCTCCACTTT. The chain carries TRBV6-1 and TRBJ1-6, with D tentatively TRBD1 (5 bases). CDR1 is MNHNS, CDR2 SASEGT, per germline. The CDR3 has 14 residues. The V end lost 5 bases, the J end lost 8 bases, and 13 bases lay between the germline ends.

This clonotype came up a few times. J is TRBJ1-5 and V is TRBV5-8, with D possibly TRBD1 on 6 matching bases. The germline V and J ends were trimmed by 9 bases and 3 bases, with 19 bases remaining between them. The CDR3 is 15 amino acids. CDR1 and CDR2 (germline): SGHTS, YDEGEE. DNA for the CDR3: TGTGCCACCGTCTTGGGGGGGCTGGACAATCAGCCCCAGCATTTT. Amino acids: CATVLGGLDNQPQHF. The variable domain in full, completed from reference TRBV5-8 and TRBJ1-5, reads EAGVTQSPTHLIKTRGQQATLRCSPISGHTSVYWYQQALGLGLQFLLWYDEGEERNRGNFPPRFSGRQFPNYSSELNVNALELEDSALYLCATVLGGLDNQPQHFGDGTRLSIL.